This TCR beta chain was sequenced for a study of PD-L1 blockade in urothelial cancer. Turning to the study itself: Blood yielded a median of approximately 130,000 T cells per sample.

The repertoire was sequenced with immunoSEQ multiplex PCR; TCRdb's copy has only in-frame clones and lacks some. The sample shows approximately 72,000 clones, 70% to 90% of them seen only once. Germline V gives CDR1 ENHRY, CDR2 SYGVKD. Trimming shortened V by 11 bases and J by 8 bases, and 13 bases separated the two germline ends. The CDR3 loop spans 12 amino acids. Time point described: pretreatment peripheral blood. Locally advanced or metastatic urothelial carcinoma was diagnosed in the patients. The input for sequencing was PBMCs, taken around atezolizumab (anti-PD-L1) treatment. The chain is built from TRBV10-3 and TRBJ1-6, with TRBD1 as a possible D gene (5 bases). This receptor was identified in a man in his 60s with urothelial cancer. The CDR3 DNA reads as TGTGCCTTGGGCAGGGAAGATTCACCCCTCCACTTT. This translates into CALGREDSPLHF.